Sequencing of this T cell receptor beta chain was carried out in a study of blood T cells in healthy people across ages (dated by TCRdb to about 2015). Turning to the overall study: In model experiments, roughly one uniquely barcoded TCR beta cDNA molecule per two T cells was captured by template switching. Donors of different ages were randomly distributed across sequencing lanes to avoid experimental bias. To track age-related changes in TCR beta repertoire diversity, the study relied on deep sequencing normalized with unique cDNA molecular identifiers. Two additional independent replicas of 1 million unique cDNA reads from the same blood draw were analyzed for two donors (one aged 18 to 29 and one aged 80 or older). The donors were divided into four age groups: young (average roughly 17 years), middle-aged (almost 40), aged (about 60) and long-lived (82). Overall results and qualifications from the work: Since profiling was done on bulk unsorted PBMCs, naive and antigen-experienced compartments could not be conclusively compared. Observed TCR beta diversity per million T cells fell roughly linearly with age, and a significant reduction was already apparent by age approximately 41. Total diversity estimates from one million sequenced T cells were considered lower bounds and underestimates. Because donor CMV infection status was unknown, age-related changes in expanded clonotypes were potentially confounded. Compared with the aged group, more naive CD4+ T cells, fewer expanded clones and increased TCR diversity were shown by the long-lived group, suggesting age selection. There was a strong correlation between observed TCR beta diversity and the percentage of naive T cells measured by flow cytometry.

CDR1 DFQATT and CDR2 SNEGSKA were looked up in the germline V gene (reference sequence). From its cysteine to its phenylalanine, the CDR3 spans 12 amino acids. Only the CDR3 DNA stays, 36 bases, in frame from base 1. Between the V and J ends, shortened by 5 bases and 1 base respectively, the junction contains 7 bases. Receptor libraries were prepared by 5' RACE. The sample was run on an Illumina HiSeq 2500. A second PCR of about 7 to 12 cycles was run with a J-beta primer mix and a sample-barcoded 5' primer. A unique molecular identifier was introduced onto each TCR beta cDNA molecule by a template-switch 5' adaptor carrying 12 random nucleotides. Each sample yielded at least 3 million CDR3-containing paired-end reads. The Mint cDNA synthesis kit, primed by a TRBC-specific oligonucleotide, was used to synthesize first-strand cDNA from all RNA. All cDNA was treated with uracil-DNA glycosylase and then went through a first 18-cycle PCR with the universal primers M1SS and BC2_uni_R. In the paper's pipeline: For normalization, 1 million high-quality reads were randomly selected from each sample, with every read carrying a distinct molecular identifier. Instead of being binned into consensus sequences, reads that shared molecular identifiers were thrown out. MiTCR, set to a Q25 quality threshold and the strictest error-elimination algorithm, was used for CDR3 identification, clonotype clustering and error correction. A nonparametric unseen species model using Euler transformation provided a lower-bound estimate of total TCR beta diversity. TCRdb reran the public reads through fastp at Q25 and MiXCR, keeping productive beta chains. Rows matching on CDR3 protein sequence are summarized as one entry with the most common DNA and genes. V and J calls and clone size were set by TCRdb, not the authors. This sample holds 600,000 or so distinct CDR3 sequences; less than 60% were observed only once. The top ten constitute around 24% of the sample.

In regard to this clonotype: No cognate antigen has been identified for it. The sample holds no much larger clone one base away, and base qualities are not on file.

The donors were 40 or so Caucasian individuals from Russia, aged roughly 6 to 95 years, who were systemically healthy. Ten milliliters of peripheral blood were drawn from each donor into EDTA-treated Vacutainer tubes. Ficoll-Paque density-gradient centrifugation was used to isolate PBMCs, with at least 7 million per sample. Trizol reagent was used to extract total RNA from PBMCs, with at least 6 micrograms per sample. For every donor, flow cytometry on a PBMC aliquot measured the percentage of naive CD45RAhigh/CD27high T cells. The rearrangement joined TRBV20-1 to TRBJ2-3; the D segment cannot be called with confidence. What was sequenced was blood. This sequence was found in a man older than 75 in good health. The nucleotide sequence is TGCAGTGCTGTATCCGGCACAGATACGCAGTATTTT. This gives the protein CSAVSGTDTQYF.